This is a list of T cell receptor beta chains from one sample in a study of lymphopenia after photon versus proton radiotherapy. TCRdb's copy holds only in-frame clones and misses some; the assay was immunoSEQ multiplex PCR. In the table there are about 19,000 clones, 75% to 95% of which are singletons. The sequenced sample was peripheral blood, obtained from a patient treated with photon-based radiotherapy. These receptors all stem from a man aged 60-69 years with pancreatic cancer. The CDR3 runs from the conserved cysteine through the conserved F or W. A D gene is named only where the DNA matches it firmly. Expanded clones get a size class; other rows say once, few or many, or leave the size out.

V gene	D gene	clone size	J gene	CDR3 DNA	CDR3 protein
TRBV30	NA	NA	TRBJ1-5	TGTGCCTGGAGTGTACAGAACAATCAGCCCCAGCATTTT	CAWSVQNNQPQHF
TRBV27	TRBD1	NA	TRBJ2-6	TGTGCCAGCAGAAACCCCGGGACAGGGGGTGGGGCCAACGTCCTGACTTTC	CASRNPGTGGGANVLTF
TRBV4-2	TRBD1	NA	TRBJ1-5	TGTGCCAGCAGCCAAGATGGGACAGGGTACAATCAGCCCCAGCATTTT	CASSQDGTGYNQPQHF
TRBV7-9	NA	NA	TRBJ2-3	TGTGCCAGCAGCTTAGAGGGGGTGTTTAGTACGCAGTATTTT	CASSLEGVFSTQYF
TRBV27	TRBD2	NA	TRBJ2-7	TGTGCCAGCACTGGGACTAGCGGGGCTAGCTCCTACGAGCAGTACTTC	CASTGTSGASSYEQYF
TRBV7-8	TRBD1	NA	TRBJ1-4	TGTGCCAGCAGCTACGTAGGGACAGGGAACACTAATGAAAAACTGTTTTTT	CASSYVGTGNTNEKLFF
TRBV27	NA	NA	TRBJ1-2	TGTGCCAGCAGTTTAGGACAACCTCTGATTTATGGCTACACCTTC	CASSLGQPLIYGYTF
TRBV2	NA	NA	TRBJ1-1	TGTGCCAGCATCAGACCGGGCAGTAACACTGAAGCTTTCTTT	CASIRPGSNTEAFF
TRBV5-6	NA	once	TRBJ2-5	TGTGCCAGCAGCTTGGACAGGGGGGGCCTTGAGACCCAGTACTTC	CASSLDRGGLETQYF
TRBV4-1	NA	NA	TRBJ2-2	TGCGCCAGCAGCCAAGAGGCAAAGAACACCGGGGAGCTGTTTTTT	CASSQEAKNTGELFF
TRBV19	TRBD1	NA	TRBJ2-2	TGTGCCAGTAGTATCCCCCAGGGGGCGGCCGGGGAGCTGTTTTTT	CASSIPQGAAGELFF
TRBV9	NA	NA	TRBJ1-1	TGTGCCAGCAGCCCCCTCGGTAACACTGAAGCTTTCTTT	CASSPLGNTEAFF
TRBV5-1	TRBD1	NA	TRBJ1-1	TGCGCCAGCAGCTCCTCCGGGACAGGGGTAGCTGAAGCTTTCTTT	CASSSSGTGVAEAFF
TRBV11-3	NA	NA	TRBJ2-2	TGTGCCAGCAGTCAAGGGGACCACACCGGGGAGCTGTTTTTT	CASSQGDHTGELFF
TRBV7-2	TRBD1	NA	TRBJ1-2	TGTGCCAGCAGCTACCAGGGGGCGCGTTCCGGCGATGGCTACACCTTC	CASSYQGARSGDGYTF
TRBV7-6	TRBD1	NA	TRBJ2-5	TGTGCCAGCAGGGCAGGGACAGCGCGGGAGACCCAGTACTTC	CASRAGTARETQYF
TRBV6-1	NA	NA	TRBJ1-1	TGTGCCAGCAGTGAAGCGCTTCGGGGGGCTGCTTTCTTT	CASSEALRGAAFF
TRBV21-1	NA	NA	TRBJ1-5	TGTGCCAGCAGCAAAGCGAGTGGGACAGGGAATCAGCCCCAGCATTTT	CASSKASGTGNQPQHF
TRBV7-8	NA	few	TRBJ1-6	TGTGCCAGCAGCTTAGCTGATTCACCCCTCCACTTT	CASSLADSPLHF
TRBV4-1	NA	NA	TRBJ1-1	TGCGCCAGCAGCCAGAAAGGAGGGACTGAAGCTTTCTTT	CASSQKGGTEAFF
TRBV11-2	NA	NA	TRBJ1-4	TGTGCCAGCAGCTTAGCGGGGAGTGAAAAACTGTTTTTT	CASSLAGSEKLFF